This TCR beta chain was sequenced in a study of blood T cell repertoires in COVID-19. Assay: immunoSEQ multiplex PCR; the TCRdb copy retains only in-frame clones and omits some. The data contain roughly 230,000 clones, roughly 85% of them singletons. In its sample, this clone was seen once. The CDR3 consists of 18 residues. The V call is TRBV12-2, the J call TRBJ2-6; the tabulated D call, TRBD1, remains unverified against the DNA. TRBV12-2 is noted as a pseudogene. The sequence was collected from a woman between 50 and 59 years old who had been exposed to COVID-19. Sequenced: PBMCs or T cells enriched from blood (not recorded which). The CDR3 DNA follows: TGTGCAAGTCGCTTAGGCGACACGGTTAGCTCTGGGGCCAACGTCCTGACTTTC. This sequence encodes CASRLGDTVSSGANVLTF.